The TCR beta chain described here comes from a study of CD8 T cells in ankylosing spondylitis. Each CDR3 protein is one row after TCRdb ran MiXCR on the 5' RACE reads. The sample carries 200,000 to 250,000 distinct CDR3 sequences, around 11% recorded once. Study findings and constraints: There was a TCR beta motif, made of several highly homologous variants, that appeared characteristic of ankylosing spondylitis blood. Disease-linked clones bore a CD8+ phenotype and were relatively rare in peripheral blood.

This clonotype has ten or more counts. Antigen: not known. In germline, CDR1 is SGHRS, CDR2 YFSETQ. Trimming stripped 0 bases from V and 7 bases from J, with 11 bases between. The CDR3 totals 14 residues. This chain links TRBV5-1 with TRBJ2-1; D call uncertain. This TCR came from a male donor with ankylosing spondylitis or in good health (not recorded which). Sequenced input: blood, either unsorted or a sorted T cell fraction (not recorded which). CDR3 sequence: CASSLGIQQNEQFF. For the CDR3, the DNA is TGCGCCAGCAGCTTGGGGATACAGCAAAATGAGCAGTTCTTC.